Shown below are 29 T cell receptor beta chains from a single sample sequenced in a study of cytomegalovirus exposure and HLA in healthy donors. The PCR ran on 60 Vbeta and 13 Jbeta primers. Sequencing used immunoSEQ multiplex PCR; TCRdb keeps in-frame clones, though not all of them. The data include some 75,000 clones; the top ten clones carry roughly 0.89%. The sample comprised PBMCs. The receptors derive from a boy between 5 and 17 years old in good health and CMV-seronegative.

The V and J genes are TRBV19 and TRBJ1-1; possibly TRBD1 for D (5 bases). This CDR3 has 13 amino acids. CDR1 is LNHDA and CDR2 is SQIVND in the germline V gene (reference sequence). Trimming took off 1 base at V and 6 bases at J, with 9 bases between the two ends. CDR3 sequence (DNA): TGTGCCAGTAGTATAGTTGGGGCGGCTGAAGCTTTCTTT. Translated, it gives CASSIVGAAEAFF.

This chain connects TRBV9 to TRBJ1-6; TRBD1 aligns across 10 bases. The V and J ends lost 0 bases and 10 bases, in that order; junction bases with no gene match: 7. Germline V gene sequence: CDR1 SGDLS, CDR2 YYNGEE. This CDR3 spans 16 amino acids. The CDR3 here is CASSVDIGTGDSPLHF. The CDR3 DNA reads TGTGCCAGCAGCGTAGATATTGGGACAGGGGACTCACCCCTCCACTTT.

V gene TRBV19 combines with J gene TRBJ1-5, with D unresolved. CDR1 is LNHDA, CDR2 SQIVND, per germline (reference sequence). The CDR3 totals 18 residues. The V gene lost 7 bases and the J gene lost 0 bases, with 22 bases spanning the gap. The CDR3 region has the DNA TGTGCCAGTACCTTGCGACACATGCTGTTCTATAGCAATCAGCCCCAGCATTTT. The encoded protein is CASTLRHMLFYSNQPQHF. Combining the CDR3 with reference TRBV19 and TRBJ1-5 gives the whole variable domain DGGITQSPKYLFRKEGQNVTLSCEQNLNHDAMYWYRQDPGQGLRLIYYSQIVNDFQKGDIAEGYSVSREKKESFPLTVTSAQKNPTAFYLCASTLRHMLFYSNQPQHFGDGTRLSIL.

The J gene is TRBJ2-7, the V gene TRBV7-2; 9 positions match TRBD1. In germline, CDR1 is SGHTA, CDR2 FQGNSA. The J segment lost 3 bases and the V segment lost 6 bases, leaving 6 bases of the junction unmatched. This CDR3 spans 14 amino acids. The CDR3 DNA follows: TGTGCCAGCAGTTTTCCGACAGGGGGCTACGAGCAGTACTTC. Amino acids: CASSFPTGGYEQYF.

The chain recombines TRBV5-1 with TRBJ2-5; 8 bases line up with TRBD1. Germline-derived CDR1 and CDR2 are SGHRS and YFSETQ. Losses at the gene ends were 0 bases for V and 4 bases for J; bases not matched to a gene: 8. This CDR3 spans 16 amino acids. CDR3: CASSLVAGQGLETQYF. For the CDR3, the DNA is TGCGCCAGCAGCTTGGTGGCTGGACAGGGTCTAGAGACCCAGTACTTC.

V usage is TRBV6-1 and J usage is TRBJ2-6, with a tentative D call TRBD2 (6 bases). V lost 4 bases and J 0 bases, leaving 16 bases between the germline ends. The CDR3 has 18 residues. Germline lookup yields CDR1 MNHNS and CDR2 SASEGT. The CDR3 loop is CASSGKTGDVSGANVLTF. CDR3 DNA: TGTGCCAGCAGTGGAAAGACGGGAGATGTCTCTGGGGCCAACGTCCTGACTTTC.

The chain recombines TRBV15 with TRBJ1-2; 8 bases map to TRBD1. Germline CDR1 LNHNV, CDR2 YYDKDF (reference sequence). Trimming cost V 8 bases and J 2 bases; bases outside gene matches: 10. This CDR3 is built from 15 residues. The CDR3 is CATGIQGGGNYGYTF. The CDR3 nucleotides are TGTGCCACCGGGATACAGGGGGGAGGCAACTATGGCTACACCTTC.

The chain uses TRBV30 and TRBJ1-5; possibly TRBD1 for D (6 bases). This CDR3 comprises 14 residues. V lost 3 bases to trimming and J lost 4 bases, with 13 bases between them. Germline V gene sequence: CDR1 GTSNPN, CDR2 SVGIG (reference sequence). The CDR3 DNA is TGTGCCTGGAGCGGATTAACAGGGAATCAGCCCCAGCATTTT. This gives the protein CAWSGLTGNQPQHF.

The chain links TRBV14 to TRBJ2-5; D is unclear. Germline values: CDR1 SGHDN, CDR2 FVKESK. CDR3 length: 17 residues. V lost 1 base to trimming and J lost 1 base, with 16 bases between them. In DNA, the CDR3 is TGTGCCAGCAGCCAAGCCTCATACGGGTCCCGCCAAGAGACCCAGTACTTC. Encoded protein: CASSQASYGSRQETQYF.

The V gene is TRBV5-1, the J gene TRBJ2-5; D gene ambiguous. The CDR3 is 15 amino acids. The V gene lost 0 bases and the J gene lost 1 base, with 10 bases spanning the gap. The germline CDR1 and CDR2 sequences are SGHRS and YFSETQ. CDR3 loop: CASSLAGRIQETQYF. In nucleotides, the CDR3 is TGCGCCAGCAGCTTGGCCGGCAGGATCCAAGAGACCCAGTACTTC.

The chain is built from TRBV30 and TRBJ1-6, with TRBD1 as a possible D gene (5 bases). The CDR3 spans 13 residues. Between the trimmed V and J ends, which lost 2 bases and 5 bases, there was a span of 7 bases. Germline V CDR1 and CDR2: GTSNPN, SVGIG (reference sequence). CDR3 sequence: CAWSLDNNSPLHF. CDR3 sequence (DNA): TGTGCCTGGAGTTTGGACAATAATTCACCCCTCCACTTT. The complete variable domain, with remaining parts taken from reference TRBV30 and TRBJ1-6, reads SQTIHQWPATLVQPVGSPLSLECTVEGTSNPNLYWYRQAAGRGLQLLFYSVGIGQISSEVPQNLSASRPQDRQFILSSKKLLLSDSGFYLCAWSLDNNSPLHFGNGTRLTVT.

The genes are TRBV19 and TRBJ2-1; D ambiguous. The CDR3 contains 15 residues. Looked up from germline, CDR1 is LNHDA and CDR2 is SQIVND (reference sequence). The V and J ends lost 3 bases and 5 bases respectively, with 14 bases between them. As DNA, the CDR3 is TGTGCCAGTAGTATTGGAGAGAGAGGCGACAATGAGCAGTTCTTC. Its protein is CASSIGERGDNEQFF.

CDR3 DNA sequence: TGTGCCTGGAGTGGAGACAGGGGAGATCAGCCCCAGCATTTT. Translating it yields CAWSGDRGDQPQHF. The chain employs TRBV30 and TRBJ1-5; 8 bases align to TRBD1. V lost 1 base to trimming and J lost 5 bases; unmatched junction nucleotides: 4. The CDR3 extends over 14 amino acids. The germline gives CDR1 GTSNPN, CDR2 SVGIG (reference sequence).

V gene TRBV30 combines with J gene TRBJ1-4; D call uncertain. The germline CDR1 and CDR2 sequences are GTSNPN and SVGIG (reference sequence). Trimming stripped 0 bases from V and 4 bases from J, with 9 bases between. The CDR3 consists of 14 residues. The CDR3 reads CAWSVTRFNEKLFF. DNA for the CDR3: TGTGCCTGGAGTGTAACCCGGTTTAATGAAAAACTGTTTTTT. Full variable domain (remainder filled in from reference TRBV30 and TRBJ1-4): SQTIHQWPATLVQPVGSPLSLECTVEGTSNPNLYWYRQAAGRGLQLLFYSVGIGQISSEVPQNLSASRPQDRQFILSSKKLLLSDSGFYLCAWSVTRFNEKLFFGSGTQLSVL.

The chain links TRBV4-3 to TRBJ2-3; 8 bases agree with TRBD1. V was pared by 0 bases and J by 4 bases, with 6 bases of the junction left unmatched. CDR1 and CDR2 (germline): LGHNA, YSLEER. This CDR3 contains 16 residues. The CDR3 DNA sequence: TGCGCCAGCAGCCAAGATGCAGGGGGCGGGTCAGATACGCAGTATTTT. This translates into CASSQDAGGGSDTQYF.

V gene TRBV4-1 combines with J gene TRBJ2-2; D remains unclear. Trimming cost V 1 base and J 1 base, with 4 bases left between them. CDR1 is MGHRA and CDR2 is YSYEKL in the germline V gene. This CDR3 has 14 amino acids. The CDR3 sequence is CASSQALNTGELFF. The CDR3 region has the DNA TGCGCCAGCAGCCAAGCTCTGAACACCGGGGAGCTGTTTTTT.

The gene calls are TRBV7-6 and TRBJ1-4; no reliable D call. CDR3 length equals 13 residues. The germline V gene encodes CDR1 SGHVS and CDR2 FNYEAQ. The V and J ends lost 3 bases and 6 bases respectively, with 8 bases between them. The CDR3 loop reads CASSFGRYEKLFF. In DNA form, the CDR3 reads TGTGCCAGCAGCTTTGGCCGATATGAAAAACTGTTTTTT. Full variable domain (rest looked up from reference TRBV7-6 and TRBJ1-4): GAGVSQSPRYKVTKRGQDVALRCDPISGHVSLYWYRQALGQGPEFLTYFNYEAQQDKSGLPNDRFSAERPEGSISTLTIQRTEQRDSAMYRCASSFGRYEKLFFGSGTQLSVL.

The V and J genes are TRBV6-1 and TRBJ1-5; D is undetermined. The V and J ends lost 8 bases and 1 base respectively, with 6 bases between them. Germline CDR1 MNHNS, CDR2 SASEGT. The CDR3 has 12 residues. CDR3 in amino acids: CASQRSNQPQHF. The CDR3 DNA follows: TGTGCCAGCCAGCGGAGCAATCAGCCCCAGCATTTT.

The CDR3 DNA sequence: TGTGCCAGCAGCTCAGGGGGAGGTGAAGAAAAACTGTTTTTT. This translates into CASSSGGGEEKLFF. V gene TRBV5-6 combines with J gene TRBJ1-4; 7 bases align to TRBD1. The V gene end was trimmed by 3 bases and the J gene end by 8 bases; junction bases not matched to a gene: 7. Germline V CDR1 and CDR2: SGHDT, YYEEEE. The CDR3 is 14 residues long.

The V call is TRBV6-6, the J call TRBJ2-7; D might be TRBD2 (5 bases). Germline CDR1 reads MNHNY; CDR2 reads SVGAGI (reference sequence). The CDR3 totals 12 residues. Trimming shortened V by 7 bases and J by 5 bases, and 12 bases separated the two germline ends. The CDR3 DNA follows: TGTGCCAGCACCATTCGGGGTGACGAGCAGTACTTC. Residues: CASTIRGDEQYF.

This chain joins TRBV11-1 and TRBJ2-7; D perhaps matches TRBD1 (6 bases). In germline, CDR1 is SGHAT, CDR2 FQDESV (reference sequence). CDR3 length: 14 amino acids. The V gene lost 3 bases and the J gene lost 2 bases, with 11 bases spanning the gap. In DNA form, the CDR3 reads TGTGCCAGCAGCTTGGAACAGGGTCCCTACGAGCAGTACTTC. This codes for CASSLEQGPYEQYF.

The chain is built from TRBV19 and TRBJ2-1; 13 nucleotides agree with TRBD2. Germline assignment: CDR1 LNHDA and CDR2 SQIVND (reference sequence). This CDR3 comprises 15 residues. V dropped 6 bases and J dropped 7; count of bases not matched to a gene: 6. The CDR3 loop is CASREGLAGYNEQFF. Written as DNA, the CDR3 is TGTGCCAGTAGGGAGGGACTAGCGGGATATAATGAGCAGTTCTTC.

This sequence joins TRBV6-5 and TRBJ1-1; 8 bases agree with TRBD1. Germline V gives CDR1 MNHEY, CDR2 SVGAGI. V lost 4 bases, J lost 10 bases, and 8 bases stayed unmatched. There are 13 residues in the CDR3. In nucleotides, the CDR3 is TGTGCCAGCAGTTCTACGGACAGGGCCCCAGCTTTCTTT. It specifies CASSSTDRAPAFF.

The chain links TRBV7-9 to TRBJ2-1, with a tentative D call TRBD1 (5 bases). Per the germline V gene, CDR1 is SEHNR and CDR2 is FQNEAQ (reference sequence). The CDR3 loop spans 15 amino acids. The germline V and J ends were trimmed by 5 bases and 0 bases, with 11 bases remaining between them. For the CDR3, the DNA is TGTGCCAGCAGCGTAGAAGGGGTCTCCTACAATGAGCAGTTCTTC. It codes for CASSVEGVSYNEQFF.

This chain joins TRBV30 and TRBJ2-7; D is possibly TRBD2 (6 bases). CDR1 and CDR2 (germline): GTSNPN, SVGIG (reference sequence). The V end lost 5 bases, the J end lost 2 bases, and 16 bases lay between the germline ends. This CDR3 has 14 residues. The CDR3 DNA follows: TGTGCCTGGGGGGTCGGGGGAACAACCTACGAGCAGTACTTC. It codes for CAWGVGGTTYEQYF.

The V call is TRBV10-3, the J call TRBJ1-2; TRBD1 aligns across 7 bases. The length of the CDR3 is 15 residues. After removal of 0 bases from V and 5 bases from J, the junction contained 6 bases not matched to a gene. Germline CDR1 and CDR2: ENHRY and SYGVKD. The CDR3 region has the DNA TGTGCCATCAGTGAGTCGACAGGGTCGAGTTATGGCTACACCTTC. It codes for CAISESTGSSYGYTF.

The chain links TRBV4-1 to TRBJ2-7; tentative D call: TRBD1 (5 bases). This CDR3 has 17 amino acids. The germline gives CDR1 MGHRA, CDR2 YSYEKL. The V end lost 1 base, the J end lost 2 bases, and 18 bases lay between the germline ends. In nucleotides, the CDR3 is TGCGCCAGCAGCCAAGCTCTAACCCCGGACACACCCTACGAGCAGTACTTC. Encoded protein: CASSQALTPDTPYEQYF.

CDR3 region: CATGQGTNEKLFF. For the CDR3, the DNA is TGTGCCACCGGACAAGGAACTAATGAAAAACTGTTTTTT. The chain couples TRBV15 to TRBJ1-4; maybe TRBD1 (5 bases). Between the trimmed V and J ends, which lost 8 bases and 1 base, there was a span of 8 bases. Germline lookup yields CDR1 LNHNV and CDR2 YYDKDF (reference sequence). This CDR3 region has 13 residues.

To note about this clone: Other DNA sequences in the same sample also yield this CDR3. The genes are TRBV30 and TRBJ2-7; 10 positions match TRBD1. V shed 1 base, J shed 2 bases, and the junction held 2 bases outside the gene matches. Germline V lookup: CDR1 GTSNPN, CDR2 SVGIG (reference sequence). The CDR3 extends over 14 amino acids. The CDR3, as DNA: TGTGCCTGGAGTGGCGGGACAGGGGCCTACGAGCAGTACTTC. It translates to CAWSGGTGAYEQYF.